A selection of T cell receptor beta chains follows, all from one sample in a study of OX40 agonist ivuxolimab in advanced cancers. This table comes from immunoSEQ multiplex PCR, and its TCRdb copy is limited to in-frame clones, with some not included. This table holds around 80,000 clones, over 65% found once. Sample: CD4+ or CD8+ T cells sorted from blood, taken in a trial of the OX40 agonist ivuxolimab. Receptor source: an adult with an advanced solid tumor such as melanoma, head and neck, liver or kidney cancer. The CDR3 runs from the conserved cysteine through the conserved F or W. Fields, in order: CDR3 DNA, CDR3 protein, J gene, V gene, D gene, clone size. D genes are given only for firm matches. Some rows mark clone size as missing; the rest say once, few, many or name a class of expanded clone.

cdr3_nt: TGTGCCAGCAGCCAAGGTGTAGGTAGCGGGGGGGCCCACGGGGAGCTGTTTTTT
cdr3_aa: CASSQGVGSGGAHGELFF
j_call: TRBJ2-2
v_call: TRBV4-2
d_call: TRBD2
clone_size: NA

cdr3_nt: TGTGCCAGCAGTGACCATCGACAGGGGGAATATGGCTACACCTTC
cdr3_aa: CASSDHRQGEYGYTF
j_call: TRBJ1-2
v_call: TRBV6-1
d_call: TRBD1
clone_size: NA

cdr3_nt: TGTGCCAGCAGTAGGGGGTTCGGCTATGGCTACACCTTC
cdr3_aa: CASSRGFGYGYTF
j_call: TRBJ1-2
v_call: TRBV28
d_call: NA
clone_size: NA

cdr3_nt: TGTGCCAGCAGTTCCCTGGATGGGGAGACCCAGTACTTC
cdr3_aa: CASSSLDGETQYF
j_call: TRBJ2-5
v_call: TRBV28
d_call: NA
clone_size: few

cdr3_nt: TGTGCCAGCAGCTTGTACAGCCACAATCAGCCCCAGCATTTT
cdr3_aa: CASSLYSHNQPQHF
j_call: TRBJ1-5
v_call: TRBV5-8
d_call: NA
clone_size: NA

cdr3_nt: TGTGCCAGCAGCTTTACAGGGGGATCAACCAACGTCCTGACTTTC
cdr3_aa: CASSFTGGSTNVLTF
j_call: TRBJ2-6
v_call: TRBV6-5
d_call: TRBD1
clone_size: NA

cdr3_nt: TGTGCCAGCAGCCCGGGGGCGGGAATCTACAATGAGCAGTTCTTC
cdr3_aa: CASSPGAGIYNEQFF
j_call: TRBJ2-1
v_call: TRBV5-6
d_call: NA
clone_size: NA

cdr3_nt: TGTGCCAGCAGTTACGGACAGAACCGAGAGACCCAGTACTTC
cdr3_aa: CASSYGQNRETQYF
j_call: TRBJ2-5
v_call: TRBV27
d_call: NA
clone_size: once

cdr3_nt: TGTGCCAGCAGCTTTAGGGCTGACCTAGCCAAAAACATTCAGTACTTC
cdr3_aa: CASSFRADLAKNIQYF
j_call: TRBJ2-4
v_call: TRBV5-4
d_call: NA
clone_size: NA

cdr3_nt: TGTGCCAGTACCCCCAGAAGCGCGGGATCAGAGACCCAGTACTTC
cdr3_aa: CASTPRSAGSETQYF
j_call: TRBJ2-5
v_call: TRBV19
d_call: NA
clone_size: NA

cdr3_nt: TGTGCCAGCAGCTTAGCGCTAGCAACGCAGTATTTT
cdr3_aa: CASSLALATQYF
j_call: TRBJ2-3
v_call: TRBV7-9
d_call: NA
clone_size: NA

cdr3_nt: TGCGCCAGCCATGGGAGAAAGGAGTACGAGCAGTACTTC
cdr3_aa: CASHGRKEYEQYF
j_call: TRBJ2-7
v_call: TRBV10-1
d_call: NA
clone_size: NA

cdr3_nt: TGTGCCAGCAGGACACAGGGGGACGCCCGTCTAGGAAAACTGTTTTTT
cdr3_aa: CASRTQGDARLGKLFF
j_call: TRBJ1-4
v_call: TRBV7-2
d_call: TRBD1
clone_size: NA

cdr3_nt: TGTGCCAGCAGCTTAGATGGACAGGCTAGCAATGAGCAGTTCTTC
cdr3_aa: CASSLDGQASNEQFF
j_call: TRBJ2-1
v_call: TRBV7-2
d_call: TRBD1
clone_size: NA

cdr3_nt: TGTGCCAGCAGGCCGTCCTACAATGAGCAGTTCTTC
cdr3_aa: CASRPSYNEQFF
j_call: TRBJ2-1
v_call: TRBV6-5
d_call: NA
clone_size: NA

cdr3_nt: TGTGCCAGCAACCCGAGTTACACCGGGGAGCTGTTTTTT
cdr3_aa: CASNPSYTGELFF
j_call: TRBJ2-2
v_call: TRBV6-6
d_call: NA
clone_size: NA

cdr3_nt: TGTGCCAGCAGCTTAGGACAGGGTTTTTACAATGAGCAGTTCTTC
cdr3_aa: CASSLGQGFYNEQFF
j_call: TRBJ2-1
v_call: TRBV7-2
d_call: TRBD1
clone_size: NA

cdr3_nt: TGTGCCAGCAGATCGGGACAGGGGTTCTATGGCTACACCTTC
cdr3_aa: CASRSGQGFYGYTF
j_call: TRBJ1-2
v_call: TRBV5-4
d_call: TRBD1
clone_size: once

cdr3_nt: TGTGCCAGCAGCTTGATCGGGGGGGCTAGCTCCTACAATGAGCAGTTCTTC
cdr3_aa: CASSLIGGASSYNEQFF
j_call: TRBJ2-1
v_call: TRBV5-6
d_call: TRBD2
clone_size: NA

cdr3_nt: TGTGCCAGCAGCTTGTCGGGGACTAATTCACCCCTCCACTTT
cdr3_aa: CASSLSGTNSPLHF
j_call: TRBJ1-6
v_call: TRBV5-4
d_call: NA
clone_size: NA

cdr3_nt: TGTGCCAGCTCACAGGGGTTAAGCAATCAGCCCCAGCATTTT
cdr3_aa: CASSQGLSNQPQHF
j_call: TRBJ1-5
v_call: TRBV6-5
d_call: TRBD1
clone_size: NA

cdr3_nt: TGTGCCAGCAGGGCAGGTACCCTCAAGGATTCACCCCTCCACTTT
cdr3_aa: CASRAGTLKDSPLHF
j_call: TRBJ1-6
v_call: TRBV28
d_call: NA
clone_size: few

cdr3_nt: TGTGCCTGGATCGGGACCAAAGGAGCTGAAGCTTTCTTT
cdr3_aa: CAWIGTKGAEAFF
j_call: TRBJ1-1
v_call: TRBV30
d_call: NA
clone_size: NA

cdr3_nt: TGTGCCATCAGAAGGGACAGGGGATTAGAGACCCAGTACTTC
cdr3_aa: CAIRRDRGLETQYF
j_call: TRBJ2-5
v_call: TRBV10-3
d_call: TRBD1
clone_size: NA

cdr3_nt: TGTGCCTGGAGGGCAGGGGGCCGGTACACTGAAGCTTTCTTT
cdr3_aa: CAWRAGGRYTEAFF
j_call: TRBJ1-1
v_call: TRBV30
d_call: TRBD1
clone_size: NA

cdr3_nt: TGTGCCAGCAGTCCACAGGGATACACTGAAGCTTTCTTT
cdr3_aa: CASSPQGYTEAFF
j_call: TRBJ1-1
v_call: TRBV7-9
d_call: NA
clone_size: NA

cdr3_nt: TGTGCCAGTAGACTAGCCCTCACAGATACGCAGTATTTT
cdr3_aa: CASRLALTDTQYF
j_call: TRBJ2-3
v_call: TRBV19
d_call: NA
clone_size: NA

cdr3_nt: TGTGCCAGCCGCCTGTGGACAGGGGCTACAGATACGCAGTATTTT
cdr3_aa: CASRLWTGATDTQYF
j_call: TRBJ2-3
v_call: TRBV5-4
d_call: TRBD1
clone_size: NA

cdr3_nt: TGTGCCAGCAGCGTAACAGGGGGCTTAGGGGAAGCTTTCTTT
cdr3_aa: CASSVTGGLGEAFF
j_call: TRBJ1-1
v_call: TRBV28
d_call: TRBD1
clone_size: NA

cdr3_nt: TGCGCCAGCAGCACAGCTAGCGGGGGGAGGAATGAGCAGTTCTTC
cdr3_aa: CASSTASGGRNEQFF
j_call: TRBJ2-1
v_call: TRBV5-1
d_call: TRBD2
clone_size: NA

cdr3_nt: TGTGCCAGTAGTAGGGACGGAATGCCAGATACGCAGTATTTT
cdr3_aa: CASSRDGMPDTQYF
j_call: TRBJ2-3
v_call: TRBV19
d_call: NA
clone_size: NA

cdr3_nt: TGTGCCAGCAGTCCTTCCTCCGGGACAGGGGCTTTCTTCAATGAAAAACTGTTTTTT
cdr3_aa: CASSPSSGTGAFFNEKLFF
j_call: TRBJ1-4
v_call: TRBV7-2
d_call: TRBD1
clone_size: NA

cdr3_nt: TGTGCCAGCAGAGGGGGAAATGGAAACACCATATATTTT
cdr3_aa: CASRGGNGNTIYF
j_call: TRBJ1-3
v_call: TRBV6-5
d_call: NA
clone_size: NA

cdr3_nt: TGTGCCAGCAGGGAGACAGGGCTGAACACTGAAGCTTTCTTT
cdr3_aa: CASRETGLNTEAFF
j_call: TRBJ1-1
v_call: TRBV6-1
d_call: TRBD1
clone_size: NA

cdr3_nt: TGTGCCAGCAGGAGGGGCAGGGGGACAGATACGCAGTATTTT
cdr3_aa: CASRRGRGTDTQYF
j_call: TRBJ2-3
v_call: TRBV6-5
d_call: TRBD1
clone_size: few

cdr3_nt: TGTGCCAGCAGTCTGGGACAGGGGGCGGGGGGCTACACCTTC
cdr3_aa: CASSLGQGAGGYTF
j_call: TRBJ1-2
v_call: TRBV28
d_call: TRBD1
clone_size: NA

cdr3_nt: TGTGCCAGCAGCTCCCCGGGCACAGAAAAACTGTTTTTT
cdr3_aa: CASSSPGTEKLFF
j_call: TRBJ1-4
v_call: TRBV13
d_call: NA
clone_size: NA

cdr3_nt: TGTGCCAGCAGCTTCGGGACTGGCGCGAACACCGGGGAGCTGTTTTTT
cdr3_aa: CASSFGTGANTGELFF
j_call: TRBJ2-2
v_call: TRBV2
d_call: NA
clone_size: NA

cdr3_nt: TGCACCAGCAGCCCCCGACGAGGGGGCTCCTACAATGAGCAGTTCTTC
cdr3_aa: CTSSPRRGGSYNEQFF
j_call: TRBJ2-1
v_call: TRBV1
d_call: NA
clone_size: NA

cdr3_nt: TGTGCCAGCAAGGTTCACATAGCTAACTATGGCTACACCTTC
cdr3_aa: CASKVHIANYGYTF
j_call: TRBJ1-2
v_call: TRBV5-8
d_call: NA
clone_size: once

cdr3_nt: TGTGCCAGCAGCGTAGCGATCTACAATGAGCAGTTCTTC
cdr3_aa: CASSVAIYNEQFF
j_call: TRBJ2-1
v_call: TRBV9
d_call: NA
clone_size: NA

cdr3_nt: TGTGCCAGCAACCCGATGGGGCAGGGGGATCTTTGGGGTACGCAGTATTTT
cdr3_aa: CASNPMGQGDLWGTQYF
j_call: TRBJ2-3
v_call: TRBV7-9
d_call: TRBD1
clone_size: NA

cdr3_nt: TGCAGTGCGAAAGCCAGTGAGCAGTTCTTC
cdr3_aa: CSAKASEQFF
j_call: TRBJ2-1
v_call: TRBV20-1
d_call: NA
clone_size: NA

cdr3_nt: TGTGCCAGCTCACCCACAGGGAACACTGAAGCTTTCTTT
cdr3_aa: CASSPTGNTEAFF
j_call: TRBJ1-1
v_call: TRBV18
d_call: NA
clone_size: NA

cdr3_nt: TGTGCCAGCAGCGCTTTACTAGGTGGAACAGATACGCAGTATTTT
cdr3_aa: CASSALLGGTDTQYF
j_call: TRBJ2-3
v_call: TRBV4-2
d_call: NA
clone_size: NA

cdr3_nt: TGTGCCAGCAGCCTTAACGGCGGGGGGGCCCCTCAAGAGACCCAGTACTTC
cdr3_aa: CASSLNGGGAPQETQYF
j_call: TRBJ2-5
v_call: TRBV7-2
d_call: TRBD2
clone_size: once

cdr3_nt: TGTGCCAGCTCACCCCCGCGGCGGACAAATCTCAACACTGAAGCTTTCTTT
cdr3_aa: CASSPPRRTNLNTEAFF
j_call: TRBJ1-1
v_call: TRBV18
d_call: NA
clone_size: NA

cdr3_nt: TGTGCCAGCAGTGTTTTAGGGGATGAGACCCAGTACTTC
cdr3_aa: CASSVLGDETQYF
j_call: TRBJ2-5
v_call: TRBV2
d_call: NA
clone_size: NA